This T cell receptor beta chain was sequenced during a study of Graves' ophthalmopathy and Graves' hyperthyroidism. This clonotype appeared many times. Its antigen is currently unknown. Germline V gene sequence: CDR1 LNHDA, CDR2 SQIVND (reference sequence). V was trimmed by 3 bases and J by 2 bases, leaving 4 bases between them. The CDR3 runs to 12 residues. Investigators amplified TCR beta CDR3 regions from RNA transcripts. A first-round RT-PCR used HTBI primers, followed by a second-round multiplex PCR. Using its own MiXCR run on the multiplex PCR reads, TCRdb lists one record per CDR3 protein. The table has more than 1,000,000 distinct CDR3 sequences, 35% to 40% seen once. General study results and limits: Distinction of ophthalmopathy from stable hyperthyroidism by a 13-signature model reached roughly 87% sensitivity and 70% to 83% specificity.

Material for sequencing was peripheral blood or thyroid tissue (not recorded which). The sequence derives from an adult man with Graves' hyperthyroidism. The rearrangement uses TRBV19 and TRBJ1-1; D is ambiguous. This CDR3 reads CASSMLNTEAFF. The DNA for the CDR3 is TGTGCCAGTAGTATGTTAAACACTGAAGCTTTCTTT.